This T cell receptor beta chain was recovered during a study of technical replicates of blood from a few donors (dated by TCRdb to about 2017). Receptor libraries were prepared by the immunoSEQ multiplex PCR assay. Entries here come from immuneACCESS through TCRdb and include only in-frame sequences with V and J called. Some clones fail to appear in such tables; in the studies checked, an unresolved V gene covers under half of the shortfall, and the cause of the remainder is unknown. Counted in this sample were 55,000 to 80,000 clones; roughly 98% of them appeared once. The ten largest clonotypes hold over 0.15% of the sample. Remarks on this clone: Its antigen is still unknown. Base quality data are lacking; no much larger clone is found one base away.

Sequences SGDLS (CDR1) and YYNGEE (CDR2) are obtained from the germline V gene. V is clipped by 2 bases and J by 6 bases, and the sequence between their germline boundaries is 5 bases long. The CDR3, cysteine through phenylalanine, is 12 amino acids long. Only the CDR3 part of the read is kept: 36 bases, read in frame from the first base. Rearrangement joined TRBV9 to TRBJ2-2; too little of a D gene remains to name it. The source material was T cells isolated from PBMCs. The receptor's source is a human donor in good health. The DNA reads as follows: TGTGCCAGCAGCGTGAGCGCCGGGGAGCTGTTTTTT. It translates as CASSVSAGELFF.